Presented here are 13 T cell receptor beta chains from one specimen sequenced in a study of shared clonotypes between healthy human individuals. In the naive CD8 group, cells lacked CD45RO and were positively selected for CCR7, so terminally differentiated effector memory CD45RA+ cells were left out. Sequencing used immunoSEQ multiplex PCR; TCRdb keeps in-frame clones, though not all of them. The sample lists about 2.1 million clones; about 94% were seen once. Material for sequencing was naive CD8+ T cells from PBMCs. Receptors were obtained from a man aged 18 to 30 in good health. Some clones in this sample may be carry-over from other donors' samples.

The table lists this clone with a count of one. The chain combines TRBV4-1 with TRBJ2-7; D not certain. The CDR3 extends over 14 amino acids. Looked up from germline, CDR1 is MGHRA and CDR2 is YSYEKL. V lost 0 bases and J 3 bases, leaving 9 bases between the germline ends. CDR3 in amino acids: CASSQDLKGYEQYF. The CDR3 region has the DNA TGCGCCAGCAGCCAAGATTTAAAGGGCTACGAGCAGTACTTC.

This CDR3 is CASSFLGGLTDTQYF. CDR3 DNA: TGTGCCAGCAGTTTCCTGGGCGGCCTCACAGATACGCAGTATTTT. The rearrangement links TRBV27 to TRBJ2-3, with no clear D. The CDR3 contains 15 residues. V was clipped by 3 bases and J by 2 bases, with 12 bases between them. Germline CDR1 MNHEY, CDR2 SMNVEV (reference sequence).

The V call is TRBV5-1, the J call TRBJ1-1, with no clear D. The V and J ends lost 0 bases and 6 bases respectively, with 12 bases between them. Germline V gives CDR1 SGHRS, CDR2 YFSETQ. This CDR3 contains 14 residues. The CDR3 DNA is TGCGCCAGCAGCTTGGAGCCCGGGAAGTCTGAAGCTTTCTTT. Encoded protein: CASSLEPGKSEAFF.

The gene calls are TRBV7-9 and TRBJ2-7; a weak D match, TRBD2 (5 bases). The CDR3 is 14 residues long. Germline V gene sequence: CDR1 SEHNR, CDR2 FQNEAQ (reference sequence). V gave up 5 bases and J gave up 3 bases, with 14 bases separating them. The CDR3 loop is CASSRGSGNYEQYF. The CDR3 DNA reads as TGTGCCAGCAGCCGAGGGTCGGGTAACTACGAGCAGTACTTC.

The chain joins TRBV19 to TRBJ2-2; TRBD1 is a possible D gene (6 bases). Germline V gene lookup returns CDR1 LNHDA and CDR2 SQIVND (reference sequence). The CDR3 has 15 amino acids. Trimming left V 6 bases short and J 5 bases short, with 16 bases between. The CDR3 DNA reads as TGTGCCAGTAGGTGGTGGCAGGGGCAGACCGGGGAGCTGTTTTTT. Protein: CASRWWQGQTGELFF.

The rearrangement links TRBV27 to TRBJ1-1; D perhaps matches TRBD1 (6 bases). The V gene lost 1 base and the J gene lost 4 bases, with 10 bases spanning the gap. In germline, CDR1 is MNHEY, CDR2 SMNVEV (reference sequence). CDR3 length: 14 residues. The CDR3 DNA sequence: TGTGCCAGCAGTTTATGGGCAGGGGTCACTGAAGCTTTCTTT. This translates into CASSLWAGVTEAFF.

The chain couples TRBV7-8 to TRBJ2-7, with no clear D. The germline V and J ends were trimmed by 11 bases and 3 bases, with 14 bases remaining between them. CDR1 and CDR2 (germline): SGHVS, FQNEAQ. The CDR3 has 12 amino acids. The CDR3 coding sequence is TGTGCCTGTCTGTCCTCGAACTACGAGCAGTACTTC. Protein product: CACLSSNYEQYF.

The chain couples TRBV27 to TRBJ2-7; D could derive from TRBD1 or TRBD2 (6 bases each). V dropped 1 base and J dropped 1 base, with 14 bases sitting between them. There are 16 residues in the CDR3. Per the germline V gene, CDR1 is MNHEY and CDR2 is SMNVEV (reference sequence). The CDR3 nucleotides are TGTGCCAGCAGTTTATATGCCGGGGGCAGGTCCTACGAGCAGTACTTC. It is translated as CASSLYAGGRSYEQYF.

This chain joins TRBV16 and TRBJ1-2; the D gene is possibly TRBD1 (6 bases). Germline-derived CDR1 and CDR2 are KGHSY and FQNENV. The V end lost 3 bases, the J end lost 6 bases, and 11 bases lay between the germline ends. CDR3 size: 13 residues. CDR3 region: CASSQGAFNGYTF. In DNA, the CDR3 is TGTGCCAGCAGCCAGGGGGCGTTTAATGGCTACACCTTC.

The chain recombines TRBV29-1 with TRBJ2-1, with D possibly being TRBD1 (5 bases). Trimming took off 3 bases at V and 0 bases at J, with 12 bases between the two ends. CDR3 length: 15 amino acids. Germline V gene sequence: CDR1 SQVTM, CDR2 ANQGSEA. CDR3 nucleotides: TGCAGCGTTGACATCGACAGTCCCTCCTACAATGAGCAGTTCTTC. This sequence encodes CSVDIDSPSYNEQFF.

Comment on this clone: The identical CDR3 is also encoded by other nucleotide sequences in the sample. V is TRBV7-2 and J is TRBJ2-1; maybe TRBD2 (5 bases). Looked up from germline, CDR1 is SGHTA and CDR2 is FQGNSA. The CDR3 consists of 13 residues. With 1 base removed from V and 6 bases from J, the gap between germline ends came to 7 bases. Written as DNA, the CDR3 is TGTGCCAGCAGCTTAGGAGGGCTCAATGAGCAGTTCTTC. Translation gives CASSLGGLNEQFF.

This clone was seen a few times. The CDR3 loop is CASSFLAAGLAGEQYF. CDR3 sequence (DNA): TGTGCCAGCAGCTTCTTAGCCGCTGGACTAGCGGGAGAGCAGTACTTC. The chain is built from TRBV7-9 and TRBJ2-7; 12 bases fit TRBD2. V was pared by 3 bases and J by 7 bases, with 10 bases of the junction left unmatched. Germline loops: CDR1 SEHNR, CDR2 FQNEAQ (reference sequence). This CDR3 is 16 amino acids long.

This chain links TRBV7-9 with TRBJ1-5; D is possibly TRBD1 (6 bases). Per germline, CDR1 SEHNR and CDR2 FQNEAQ (reference sequence). V was cut by 5 bases and J by 6 bases, with 17 bases left in between. This CDR3 is built from 15 residues. Here the CDR3 DNA reads TGTGCCAGCAGCGACGCGCGACAGGAGTTTCAGCCCCAGCATTTT. Translation: CASSDARQEFQPQHF.